This TCR beta chain emerged from a study of regulatory T cells in long-lasting Graves disease (dated by TCRdb to about 2021). About the investigation overall: Persistent Graves' disease meant more than 5 years of antithyroid drug treatment with TSH receptor autoantibodies that stayed positive. TCR sequencing covered about 13 persistent and about 20 newly diagnosed Graves' disease patients, 33 samples in total. The study was conducted in China and was registered as a clinical trial. Persistent Graves' disease patients in the clinical cohort had taken antithyroid drugs for 9.5 to 13 years on average. Patients with persistent Graves' disease were compared with patients with newly diagnosed Graves' disease using TCR sequencing and RNA sequencing of peripheral blood.

On the study overall, not on this receptor specifically: Sequencing and analysis were restricted to the TCR beta chain. TRBV28, TRBJ1-2 and TRBJ2-5 were preferentially used in persistent disease, while TRBV20-1 and TRBJ2-1 were favored in newly diagnosed disease. The authors acknowledged the small sample size as a limitation that may reduce accuracy. More public clonotypes were shared among persistent patients (more than 2,500) than among newly diagnosed patients (under 1,000). Peripheral blood alone was examined, since thyroid tissue, which constituted the primary lesion, could not be accessed. Compared with newly diagnosed patients, patients with persistent Graves' disease had lower TCR Shannon entropy and fewer highly expanded clones, which suggests clonal expansion.

According to the study, the label for this sample's time point signals: persistent/refractory GD, antithyroid drugs over 5 years with positive TRAb. RNA was extracted from PBMCs in TRIzol for both TCR sequencing and RNA sequencing. Graves' disease was diagnosed according to American Thyroid Association guidelines. The patients came from an endocrinology department in Xi'an, China. Each patient gave 9 to 10 milliliters of peripheral blood, collected in an EDTA anticoagulant tube. Ficoll Paque Plus density gradient separation was used to isolate PBMCs, and no further T cell sorting was done. An Agilent 2100 Bioanalyzer and agarose gel were used to assess RNA quality, and a NanoDrop 2000 was used to measure RNA concentration. Its CDR3 holds 14 amino acids, cysteine through phenylalanine. This entry keeps only the CDR3 DNA: 42 bases, framed from base 1. V and J lose 1 base and 0 bases, and a span of 5 bases separates them. For CDR1 and CDR2, the germline V gene lists SGHRS and YFSETQ.

Libraries came from multiplex PCR. Sequencing was carried out with an Illumina HiSeq 4000. iRepertoire HTBI primers and Arm-PCR amplification of CDR3 regions were used to construct TCR beta libraries. Before sequencing, the PCR products went through gel purification. Per the original workflow: Across samples, 62 TRBV and roughly 15 TRBJ segments were identified and used for gene usage analysis of CDR3 amino acid clonotypes. Filtered high-quality paired reads were merged into contigs using COPE and FqMerger. BLAST was used to align contigs to IMGT TRBV, TRBD and TRBJ reference genes, with CDR3 defined following IMGT. Highly expanded clones were defined as clonotypes with a frequency above 0.1%. Shannon entropy served as the measure of repertoire diversity, while the Gini coefficient captured V-J evenness. Public clonotypes were defined as clonotypes shared by more than one individual. Through fastp at Q25 and MiXCR, TCRdb rebuilt clones from the public reads, retaining in-frame beta chains. Here each entry gathers all rows of one CDR3 protein and keeps the most common genes and DNA. The V and J calls, along with clone size, are taken from TCRdb and not from the paper's own processing. The sample contains around 340,000 distinct CDR3 sequences, around a fifth of them found a single time. The ten largest clones add up to 25% to 35% of the sample.

In the case of this clonotype: The target of this receptor is not known. No much larger clone exists at a distance of one base, and base qualities are not known.

The sequencing used peripheral blood mononuclear cells (PBMCs), collected when the disease was refractory, from a patient treated with antithyroid drugs. This TCR derives from a female donor with Graves disease. The chain is assembled from TRBV5-1 and TRBJ1-3, with no confidently assigned D gene. The base sequence is TGCGCCAGCAGCTTGCCGAGCTCTGGAAACACCATATATTTT. This codes for CASSLPSSGNTIYF.